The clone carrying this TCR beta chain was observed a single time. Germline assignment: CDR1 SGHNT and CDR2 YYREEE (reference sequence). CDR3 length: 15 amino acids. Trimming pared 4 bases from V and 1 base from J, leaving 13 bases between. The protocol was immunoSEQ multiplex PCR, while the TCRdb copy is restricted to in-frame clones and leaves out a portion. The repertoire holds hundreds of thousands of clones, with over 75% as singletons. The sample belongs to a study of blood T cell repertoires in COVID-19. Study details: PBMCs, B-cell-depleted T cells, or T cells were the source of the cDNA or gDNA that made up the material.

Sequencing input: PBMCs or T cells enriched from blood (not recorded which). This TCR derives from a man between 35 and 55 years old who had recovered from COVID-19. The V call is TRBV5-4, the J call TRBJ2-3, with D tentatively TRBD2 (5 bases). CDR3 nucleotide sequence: TGTGCCAGCAGCCCCGGGAACTCTCGCACAGATACGCAGTATTTT. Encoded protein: CASSPGNSRTDTQYF.